The 21 T cell receptor beta chains below were found in one sample sequenced in a study of Ad26.COV2.S vaccination and SARS-CoV-2 variants. The repertoire was sequenced with immunoSEQ multiplex PCR; TCRdb's copy has only in-frame clones and lacks some. This sample yields about 400,000 clones, of which approximately 91% are seen a single time; under 2% belongs to the top ten. The treatment was: roughly 20 received Ad26.COV2.S at low or high dose, single or two shots; about five received placebo; per-sample allocation not given. Day 63 after the first injection of vaccine or placebo was the sampling time. The material sequenced was peripheral blood, taken in a trial of Ad26.COV2.S vaccine versus placebo. The receptors shown here come from a person between 18 and 60 years old who received the Ad26.COV2.S COVID-19 vaccine or a placebo.

The CDR3 is CASSKCTGTKNNNEQFF. The CDR3 nucleotides read TGTGCCAGCAGCAAATGTACCGGGACAAAAAATAACAATGAGCAGTTCTTC. The V call is TRBV21-1, the J call TRBJ2-1; the D call in the table, TRBD1, was not verified against the DNA. TRBV21-1 is an annotated pseudogene. There are 17 residues in the CDR3.

The chain is built from TRBV9 and TRBJ2-1; TRBD1 might be the D (6 bases). V lost 4 bases and J 4 bases, leaving 15 bases between the germline ends. The CDR3 runs to 15 residues. Germline-derived CDR1 and CDR2 are SGDLS and YYNGEE. CDR3 DNA: TGTGCCAGCAGCCACCGGTGGGGACAATACAATGAGCAGTTCTTC. Amino acid sequence: CASSHRWGQYNEQFF.

The J gene is TRBJ1-5, the V gene TRBV5-1, with 8 bases identical to TRBD1. Germline V gene data show CDR1 as SGHRS and CDR2 as YFSETQ. With V trimmed by 4 bases and J by 4 bases, 7 bases remained unmatched. The CDR3 has 15 residues. The CDR3 DNA is TGCGCCAGCAGCCCCGGGACAGGATTAAATCAGCCCCAGCATTTT. Translated, it gives CASSPGTGLNQPQHF.

V is TRBV28 and J is TRBJ1-5; D unresolved. The germline V and J ends were trimmed by 8 bases and 4 bases, with 9 bases remaining between them. The CDR3 consists of 12 residues. From germline, CDR1 is MDHEN and CDR2 SYDVKM. The CDR3 sequence: CASLSGNQPQHF. The DNA of the CDR3 is TGTGCCAGCCTCTCCGGGAATCAGCCCCAGCATTTT.

V and J are TRBV4-2 and TRBJ2-3; 9 positions agree with TRBD2. Germline loops: CDR1 LGHNA, CDR2 YNFKEQ. CDR3 length equals 16 residues. The J segment lost 4 bases and the V segment lost 1 base, leaving 6 bases of the junction unmatched. The CDR3 DNA follows: TGTGCCAGCAGCCAAGGAGGCGGGAGGGCCCCAGATACGCAGTATTTT. Translation: CASSQGGGRAPDTQYF.

The sample holds one count of this clone. The genes are TRBV9 and TRBJ2-7; 9 nucleotides line up with TRBD1. J gave up 7 bases and V 3 bases, and 8 bases lay outside the gene matches. Germline CDR1 SGDLS, CDR2 YYNGEE. The CDR3 extends over 14 amino acids. CDR3 amino acids: CASSDPGQGVEQYF. In DNA form, the CDR3 reads TGTGCCAGCAGCGATCCGGGACAGGGCGTGGAGCAGTACTTC. The variable domain in full, completed from reference TRBV9 and TRBJ2-7, reads DSGVTQTPKHLITATGQRVTLRCSPRSGDLSVYWYQQSLDQGLQFLIQYYNGEERAKGNILERFSAQQFPDLHSELNLSSLELGDSALYFCASSDPGQGVEQYFGPGTRLTVT.

Here the CDR3 DNA reads TGTGCCAGCAGCTCTGACTATGAAAAACTGTTTTTT. Protein: CASSSDYEKLFF. The genes are TRBV6-5 and TRBJ1-4; D gene ambiguous. V lost 6 bases, J lost 6 bases, and 8 bases lay in between. The CDR3 is 12 amino acids. CDR1 MNHEY and CDR2 SVGAGI come from the germline V gene.

The CDR3 reads CASSVEAGGSYNEQFF. The CDR3, as DNA: TGTGCCAGCAGCGTAGAAGCGGGAGGATCCTACAATGAGCAGTTCTTC. The gene calls are TRBV9 and TRBJ2-1; 9 nucleotides align to TRBD2. This CDR3 region has 16 residues. Losses at the gene ends were 0 bases for V and 1 base for J; bases not matched to a gene: 2. Germline V gene data show CDR1 as SGDLS and CDR2 as YYNGEE.

V and J are TRBV6-5 and TRBJ1-1, with D maybe TRBD1 (5 bases). The CDR3 runs 13 residues. Germline CDR1 is MNHEY and CDR2 is SVGAGI. V was pared by 2 bases and J by 5 bases, with 9 bases between. The CDR3 nucleotides read TGTGCCAGCAGTTACCAGGGCGGGACTGAAGCTTTCTTT. Translation gives CASSYQGGTEAFF.

J is TRBJ2-4 and V is TRBV1; the tabulated D call, TRBD2, remains unverified against the DNA. TRBV1 is labeled a pseudogene. The CDR3 covers 15 residues. The DNA of the CDR3 is TGCACCAGCAGCCACCGCGGGATAGCCAAAAACATTCAGTACTTC. Translation: CTSSHRGIAKNIQYF.

The chain links TRBV2 to TRBJ1-1; D is possibly TRBD1 (6 bases). Germline V gene data show CDR1 as SNHLY and CDR2 as FYNNEI. V lost 4 bases to trimming and J lost 7 bases, with 16 bases between them. The CDR3 is made up of 14 amino acids. The CDR3 sequence: CASSGTVLTGEAFF. The CDR3, as DNA: TGTGCCAGCAGTGGGACAGTATTGACTGGTGAAGCTTTCTTT. Looking up the rest from reference TRBV2 and TRBJ1-1 gives the full variable domain: EPEVTQTPSHQVTQMGQEVILRCVPISNHLYFYWYRQILGQKVEFLVSFYNNEISEKSEIFDDQFSVERPDGSNFTLKIRSTKLEDSAMYFCASSGTVLTGEAFFGQGTRLTVV.

V gene TRBV19 combines with J gene TRBJ2-7; no reliable D call. The CDR3 contains 11 residues. Germline V gene lookup returns CDR1 LNHDA and CDR2 SQIVND (reference sequence). Trimming stripped 3 bases from V and 5 bases from J, with 5 bases between. CDR3 DNA: TGTGCCAGTAGTATGCATAACGAGCAGTACTTC. This codes for CASSMHNEQYF.

The chain links TRBV6-5 to TRBJ2-7, with 7 bases fitting TRBD2. Germline assignment: CDR1 MNHEY and CDR2 SVGAGI. J was trimmed by 2 bases and V by 6 bases; bases with no gene match: 4. CDR3 size: 13 residues. CDR3 nucleotide sequence: TGTGCCAGCAGAGGACTAGACACCTACGAGCAGTACTTC. Encoded protein: CASRGLDTYEQYF.

The chain combines TRBV3-1 (or the pseudogene TRBV3-2) with TRBJ2-6; D ambiguous. This CDR3 comprises 17 residues. Germline V gene sequence: CDR1 LGHDT, CDR2 YNNKEL (reference sequence). The V end lost 0 bases, the J end lost 0 bases, and 9 bases lay between the germline ends. The CDR3 sequence: CASSQDPWASGANVLTF. In DNA, the CDR3 is TGTGCCAGCAGCCAAGATCCCTGGGCCTCTGGGGCCAACGTCCTGACTTTC.

CDR3 sequence (DNA): TGTGCCAGCAGTGAATTTCCCCAGCATTTT. Residues: CASSEFPQHF. The chain is built from TRBV6-1 and TRBJ1-5; no clear D gene. The V gene lost 2 bases and the J gene lost 10 bases, with 3 bases spanning the gap. This CDR3 has 10 residues. Per the germline V gene, CDR1 is MNHNS and CDR2 is SASEGT.

The V call is TRBV27, the J call TRBJ2-1, with a tentative D call TRBD1 (5 bases). This CDR3 contains 17 residues. The V and J ends lost 6 bases and 11 bases respectively, with 29 bases between them. Germline values: CDR1 MNHEY, CDR2 SMNVEV (reference sequence). Here the CDR3 reads CASRPLESWQGSLKQFF. The CDR3 bases are TGTGCCAGCAGACCCCTCGAGTCTTGGCAGGGATCGTTGAAGCAGTTCTTC.

The rearrangement joins TRBV7-6 to TRBJ2-7, with TRBD2 matching over 11 bases. This CDR3 has 15 amino acids. Losses at the gene ends were 6 bases for V and 7 bases for J; bases not matched to a gene: 11. Germline CDR1 SGHVS, CDR2 FNYEAQ. This CDR3 is CASRQDVLAGDEQYF. DNA for the CDR3: TGTGCCAGCAGGCAAGATGTACTAGCGGGGGATGAGCAGTACTTC.

The chain couples TRBV15 to TRBJ2-1; D ambiguous. The CDR3 extends over 16 amino acids. The V end lost 3 bases, the J end lost 1 base, and 13 bases lay between the germline ends. Germline V gives CDR1 LNHNV, CDR2 YYDKDF (reference sequence). The CDR3 coding sequence is TGTGCCACCAGCAGCCTAGAGGCGGAGTCCTACAATGAGCAGTTCTTC. Amino acids: CATSSLEAESYNEQFF.

The chain carries TRBV30 and TRBJ1-6; 9 bases are a match to TRBD1. Germline V gives CDR1 GTSNPN, CDR2 SVGIG (reference sequence). Trimming at V came to 3 bases and at J to 10 bases, leaving 10 bases not matched to a gene. This CDR3 contains 15 residues. CDR3 amino acids: CAWSLRGQGGSPLHF. Here the CDR3 DNA reads TGTGCCTGGAGCCTTCGGGGACAGGGAGGATCACCCCTCCACTTT.

This chain uses TRBV4-3 with TRBJ2-2; no firm D call. V lost 0 bases, J lost 4 bases, and 9 bases lay in between. This CDR3 has 15 amino acids. The germline V gene has CDR1 LGHNA and CDR2 YSLEER. DNA for the CDR3: TGCGCCAGCAGCCAAGAAGCAACTGGCACCGGGGAGCTGTTTTTT. Amino acids: CASSQEATGTGELFF.

The V and J genes are TRBV5-6 and TRBJ2-5; TRBD1 or TRBD2 may be the D gene (5 bases each). V was clipped by 1 base and J by 1 base, with 8 bases between them. CDR1 SGHDT and CDR2 YYEEEE come from the germline V gene. This CDR3 contains 14 residues. The CDR3 DNA follows: TGTGCCAGCAGCTTGTTTGGGGGCCAAGAGACCCAGTACTTC. It yields the protein CASSLFGGQETQYF.